The 15 T cell receptor beta chains reported below all come from one sample, sequenced in a study of molecular identifiers for immune sequencing clone quantification. TCRdb re-derived calls from the PCR reads in MiXCR, one entry per CDR3 protein. This sample carries about 630,000 distinct CDR3 sequences, 25% of them seen once, and the ten largest clones take about 0.84%. Sequencing was done on a sample of naive CD8+ T cells from blood, with Jurkat cell RNA spiked in. As for subset: FACS-sorted CD8+CD4-CCR7+CD45RA+ naive T cells. These receptors all stem from a human donor in good health. Some libraries in this study had Jurkat cell RNA spiked in.

The CDR3 loop is CASSPLGRAYEQYF. CDR3 in DNA: TGCGCCAGCAGCCCCCTGGGTAGAGCCTACGAGCAGTACTTC. V usage is TRBV4-3 and J usage is TRBJ2-7; D is unclear. This CDR3 contains 14 residues. V dropped 4 bases and J dropped 2 bases, with 12 bases sitting between them. CDR1 and CDR2 (germline): LGHNA, YSLEER.

This clonotype was counted ten times or more. This chain joins TRBV5-1 and TRBJ1-1; D may be TRBD1 (6 bases). This CDR3 is built from 15 residues. The germline CDR1 and CDR2 sequences are SGHRS and YFSETQ. V was cut by 2 bases and J by 0 bases, with 11 bases left in between. Here the CDR3 DNA reads TGCGCCAGCAGCTTAAAACAGGGTATGAACACTGAAGCTTTCTTT. Translation: CASSLKQGMNTEAFF.

Worth noting for this clonotype: A much more abundant neighbour one base away suggests this may be a read error. The genes are TRBV28 and TRBJ1-6; the match to TRBD1 covers 11 bases. Losses at the gene ends were 10 bases for V and 6 bases for J; bases not matched to a gene: 5. Germline-derived CDR1 and CDR2 are MDHEN and SYDVKM. CDR3 length equals 14 residues. CDR3 in DNA: TGTGCCATAGTGGACAGGGGGCGTAATTCACCCCTCCACTTT. This gives the protein CAIVDRGRNSPLHF.

The genes are TRBV5-1 and TRBJ2-7, with TRBD1 identical over 9 bases. Looked up from germline, CDR1 is SGHRS and CDR2 is YFSETQ. The ends lost 8 bases at V and 6 bases at J; junction bases unmatched: 9. CDR3 size: 13 residues. This chain's CDR3 is CASPGQGFREQYF. The CDR3 DNA reads as TGCGCCAGTCCAGGACAGGGGTTCCGCGAGCAGTACTTC.

This clonotype was counted a few times. V and J are TRBV6-5 and TRBJ1-2, with unresolved D. Germline V gene lookup returns CDR1 MNHEY and CDR2 SVGAGI. CDR3 length: 13 amino acids. The germline V and J ends were trimmed by 2 bases and 4 bases, with 8 bases remaining between them. The DNA of the CDR3 is TGTGCCAGCAGTTACGGGATCGGCTATGGCTACACCTTC. Translating gives CASSYGIGYGYTF.

V usage is TRBV20-1 and J usage is TRBJ2-7; 7 bases align to TRBD1. The junction had 8 bases not matched to a gene; V was cut back by 0 bases and J by 3 bases. There are 15 residues in the CDR3. From germline, CDR1 is DFQATT and CDR2 SNEGSKA (reference sequence). The CDR3 sequence is CSARDPGQVYYEQYF. CDR3 DNA: TGCAGTGCTAGAGATCCCGGACAGGTTTACTACGAGCAGTACTTC.

This clonotype has ten or more counts. J is TRBJ2-7 and V is TRBV28; possible D gene TRBD2, 6 bases. The CDR3 totals 15 residues. Germline CDR1 MDHEN, CDR2 SYDVKM. V was pared by 3 bases and J by 4 bases, with 16 bases between. The CDR3 region is CASSFLTGDQYEQYF. The CDR3 DNA is TGTGCCAGCAGTTTCCTCACGGGAGACCAATACGAGCAGTACTTC.

This rearrangement joins TRBV6-2 or TRBV6-3 to TRBJ2-3, with D tentatively TRBD2 (6 bases). The CDR3 runs to 18 residues. The ends were cut back, 6 bases at V and 0 bases at J, with 22 bases in the middle. The germline gives CDR1 MNHEY, CDR2 SVGEGT. The CDR3 sequence: CASRSRDWLSSSTDTQYF. The CDR3 DNA is TGTGCCAGCAGAAGCCGGGACTGGTTAAGTTCTAGCACAGATACGCAGTATTTT.

Worth noting for this clonotype: One junction end disagrees with the germline gene, perhaps due to a read error. The chain joins TRBV3-1 to TRBJ1-1; TRBD1 matches at 7 bases. This CDR3 is 14 amino acids long. The germline gives CDR1 LGHDT, CDR2 YNNKEL (reference sequence). CDR3 coding DNA: TGTGCCCGCAGCCACCCAGGGGGAGAACCTGAAGCTTTCTTT. Protein product: CARSHPGGEPEAFF. The whole variable domain, filled in from reference TRBV3-1 and TRBJ1-1, reads DTAVSQTPKYLVTQMGNDKSIKCEQNLGHDTMYWYKQDSKKFLKIMFSYNNKELIINETVPNRFSPKSPDKAHLNLHINSLELGDSAVYFCARSHPGGEPEAFFGQGTRLTVV.

Regarding this clonotype: Only one base separates this from a far larger clonotype, so it likely reflects a read error. CDR3 protein: CASCAITDTQYF. In DNA form, the CDR3 reads TGTGCCAGCTGCGCAATTACAGATACGCAGTATTTT. This rearrangement joins TRBV7-9 to TRBJ2-3; unclear D gene. The CDR3 spans 12 residues. From germline, CDR1 is SEHNR and CDR2 FQNEAQ (reference sequence). Trimming stripped 8 bases from V and 3 bases from J, with 9 bases between.

This clonotype was observed a few times. This chain joins TRBV7-9 and TRBJ1-2; 10 bases line up with TRBD1. The V and J ends lost 5 bases and 6 bases, in that order; junction bases with no gene match: 9. CDR1 is SEHNR, CDR2 FQNEAQ, per germline (reference sequence). CDR3 length equals 15 residues. This CDR3 is CASSRSMTGGDGYTF. CDR3 nucleotide sequence: TGTGCCAGCAGCCGATCCATGACAGGGGGCGATGGCTACACCTTC. Full variable domain (remainder filled in from reference TRBV7-9 and TRBJ1-2): DTGVSQNPRHKITKRGQNVTFRCDPISEHNRLYWYRQTLGQGPEFLTYFQNEAQLEKSRLLSDRFSAERPKGSFSTLEIQRTEQGDSAMYLCASSRSMTGGDGYTFGSGTRLTVV.

This chain uses TRBV19 with TRBJ2-3, with TRBD1 as a possible D gene (6 bases). V lost 3 bases to trimming and J lost 2 bases, with 9 bases between them. CDR1 is LNHDA, CDR2 SQIVND, per germline (reference sequence). The CDR3 extends over 14 amino acids. The CDR3 spells CASSMTGPTDTQYF. DNA of the CDR3: TGTGCCAGTAGTATGACAGGACCCACAGATACGCAGTATTTT.

The chain carries TRBV7-6 and TRBJ2-6, with a weak D call TRBD1 (5 bases). Germline CDR1 reads SGHVS; CDR2 reads FNYEAQ. The CDR3 length is 19 residues. Trimming removed 2 bases from V and 0 bases from J, with 17 bases in between. The CDR3 DNA follows: TGTGCCAGCAGCTTATTTGGTTTAGGGGCCCTCTCTGGGGCCAACGTCCTGACTTTC. This gives the protein CASSLFGLGALSGANVLTF.

About this clonotype itself: A much larger clone is a single base away; this may be a read error. No conserved phenylalanine or tryptophan ends this CDR3, so it is likely a read error. The V and J genes are TRBV30 and TRBJ2-7, with TRBD1 as a possible D gene (5 bases). The CDR3 spans 11 residues. Trimming stripped 7 bases from V and 3 bases from J, with 10 bases between. Germline assignment: CDR1 GTSNPN and CDR2 SVGIG (reference sequence). The CDR3 region has the DNA TGTGCCTCGGACAAGCTCTACGAGCAGTACTAC. This translates into CASDKLYEQYY.

This sequence joins TRBV20-1 and TRBJ2-5; D gene uncertain. This CDR3 comprises 12 residues. V lost 1 base to trimming and J lost 9 bases, with 12 bases between them. Per germline, CDR1 DFQATT and CDR2 SNEGSKA (reference sequence). The CDR3 loop is CSARGAVMAQYF. Written as DNA, the CDR3 is TGCAGTGCTAGAGGCGCCGTGATGGCCCAGTACTTC.